The 15 T cell receptor beta chains presented below share a single source sample, sequenced in a study of shared clonotypes between healthy human individuals. TCRdb's table, derived via immunoSEQ multiplex PCR, lists solely in-frame clones and lacks some. This sample has some 2 million clones, with 90% to 95% found just once. The source material was naive CD4+ T cells sorted from blood. Regarding subset: CD45RA+ positively selected. The source is a man between 18 and 29 years old in good health.

The chain recombines TRBV27 with TRBJ1-6; D might be TRBD1 (6 bases). Trimming stripped 8 bases from V and 1 base from J, with 9 bases between. Looked up from germline, CDR1 is MNHEY and CDR2 is SMNVEV (reference sequence). This CDR3 spans 14 amino acids. CDR3 bases: TGTGCCAGCGGAGGGGGTTCCTATAATTCACCCCTCCACTTT. Amino acid sequence: CASGGGSYNSPLHF.

A single count supports this clone. This chain uses TRBV27 with TRBJ1-5; TRBD1 aligns across 7 bases. Trimming removed 6 bases from V and 7 bases from J; junction bases left unmatched: 12. Germline V CDR1 and CDR2: MNHEY, SMNVEV (reference sequence). This CDR3 is 15 amino acids long. The CDR3 DNA is TGTGCCAGCAGGCCAGCAGGGGGGATTGCCCAGCCCCAGCATTTT. This gives the protein CASRPAGGIAQPQHF.

The chain is built from TRBV19 and TRBJ2-4; no clear D. CDR1 is LNHDA and CDR2 is SQIVND in the germline V gene (reference sequence). The CDR3 covers 16 residues. V was pared by 3 bases and J by 0 bases, with 12 bases between. Written as DNA, the CDR3 is TGTGCCAGTAGTATTTTTGGGTCACTAGCCAAAAACATTCAGTACTTC. Translated: CASSIFGSLAKNIQYF.

The chain recombines TRBV2 with TRBJ1-1; D remains unclear. The germline CDR1 and CDR2 sequences are SNHLY and FYNNEI. Trimming cost V 7 bases and J 1 base, with 10 bases left between them. There are 13 residues in the CDR3. This chain's CDR3 is CASIQISNTEAFF. Written as DNA, the CDR3 is TGTGCCAGCATCCAGATCTCGAACACTGAAGCTTTCTTT.

The chain has TRBV18 and TRBJ2-5; the match to TRBD2 covers 10 bases. Per germline, CDR1 KGHSH and CDR2 LQKENI. This CDR3 comprises 17 residues. The trim removed 1 base at V and 0 bases at J, leaving 5 bases unmatched. CDR3 DNA sequence: TGTGCCAGCTCACCACGCGGGACTAGCGCCGACCAAGAGACCCAGTACTTC. It specifies CASSPRGTSADQETQYF.

This clone was seen ten or more times. The chain is built from TRBV2 and TRBJ2-7, with D possibly being TRBD1 (7 bases). V lost 11 bases and J 0 bases, leaving 17 bases between the germline ends. Germline lookup yields CDR1 SNHLY and CDR2 FYNNEI. CDR3 length equals 14 residues. The CDR3 DNA sequence: TGTGCCTCCAGGGGGGACACCAACTCCTACGAGCAGTACTTC. The encoded protein is CASRGDTNSYEQYF. The variable domain in full, completed from reference TRBV2 and TRBJ2-7, reads EPEVTQTPSHQVTQMGQEVILRCVPISNHLYFYWYRQILGQKVEFLVSFYNNEISEKSEIFDDQFSVERPDGSNFTLKIRSTKLEDSAMYFCASRGDTNSYEQYFGPGTRLTVT.

The V and J genes are TRBV2 and TRBJ2-2, with 7 positions matching TRBD2. This CDR3 is built from 14 residues. In germline, CDR1 is SNHLY, CDR2 FYNNEI. The V segment lost 5 bases and the J segment 7 bases; nucleotides outside the gene matches: 7. The CDR3 DNA reads as TGTGCCAGCAGTTTCGGACTAGATAACGGGGAGCTGTTTTTT. Translating it yields CASSFGLDNGELFF.

J is TRBJ2-3 and V is TRBV6-4; D is tentatively TRBD1 or TRBD2 (5 bases each). The germline gives CDR1 MRHNA, CDR2 SNTAGT. Between the trimmed V and J ends, which lost 3 bases and 1 base, there was a span of 14 bases. The CDR3 sequence is 16 residues long. The CDR3 sequence is CASSECRDPCTDTQYF. The CDR3 nucleotides are TGTGCCAGCAGTGAATGTCGGGACCCGTGCACAGATACGCAGTATTTT.

The chain is built from TRBV7-2 and TRBJ1-6, with D unresolved. Trimming shortened V by 5 bases and J by 7 bases, and 9 bases separated the two germline ends. The CDR3 extends over 13 amino acids. The germline gives CDR1 SGHTA, CDR2 FQGNSA. CDR3 DNA sequence: TGTGCCAGCAGCCCGGCTCCCAATTCACCCCTCCACTTT. Protein sequence: CASSPAPNSPLHF.

The chain joins TRBV5-6 to TRBJ1-2; 9 bases agree with TRBD1. V lost 0 bases and J lost 3; bases outside the gene matches: 3. The CDR3 runs to 15 residues. Germline CDR1 SGHDT, CDR2 YYEEEE. CDR3 protein: CASSLGQGGYYGYTF. The DNA of the CDR3 is TGTGCCAGCAGCTTGGGACAGGGGGGATACTATGGCTACACCTTC. Supplemented by reference TRBV5-6 and TRBJ1-2, the full variable domain reads DAGVTQSPTHLIKTRGQQVTLRCSPKSGHDTVSWYQQALGQGPQFIFQYYEEEERQRGNFPDRFSGHQFPNYSSELNVNALLLGDSALYLCASSLGQGGYYGYTFGSGTRLTVV.

The chain recombines TRBV11-2 with TRBJ2-7; 8 bases are shared with TRBD2. The ends lost 0 bases at V and 3 bases at J; junction bases unmatched: 4. CDR1 SGHAT and CDR2 FQNNGV come from the germline V gene. CDR3 length equals 15 residues. CDR3 sequence (DNA): TGTGCCAGCAGCTTAGACGCACGGGGGGGCTACGAGCAGTACTTC. Amino acids: CASSLDARGGYEQYF.

The chain links TRBV10-3 to TRBJ1-4; 9 nucleotides align to TRBD1. Germline V gives CDR1 ENHRY, CDR2 SYGVKD. J gave up 4 bases and V 6 bases, and 6 bases lay outside the gene matches. The CDR3 sequence is 15 residues long. The CDR3 reads CAISGQGKSNEKLFF. The CDR3 DNA follows: TGTGCCATCAGCGGACAGGGGAAGAGTAATGAAAAACTGTTTTTT.

The V and J genes are TRBV5-1 and TRBJ2-5, with TRBD1 matching 9 bases. Germline-derived CDR1 and CDR2 are SGHRS and YFSETQ. This CDR3 is built from 12 residues. After removal of 7 bases from V and 10 bases from J, the junction contained 8 bases not matched to a gene. This CDR3 reads CASGSGQGLQYF. CDR3 bases: TGCGCCAGCGGATCGGGACAGGGCCTCCAGTACTTC. Supplemented by reference TRBV5-1 and TRBJ2-5, the full variable domain reads KAGVTQTPRYLIKTRGQQVTLSCSPISGHRSVSWYQQTPGQGLQFLFEYFSETQRNKGNFPGRFSGRQFSNSRSEMNVSTLELGDSALYLCASGSGQGLQYFGPGTRLLVL.

CDR3 sequence: CASSSRAQEYNSPLHF. The CDR3 region has the DNA TGTGCCAGCAGCTCCAGGGCGCAAGAGTATAATTCACCCCTCCACTTT. V is TRBV21-1 and J is TRBJ1-6; TRBD1 is taken as the D call from the table, unchecked against the DNA. TRBV21-1 is assigned pseudogene status. The CDR3 sequence is 16 residues long.

The chain is built from TRBV5-1 and TRBJ1-1; possible D gene TRBD1, 6 bases. The CDR3 has 16 residues. Germline CDR1 reads SGHRS; CDR2 reads YFSETQ. The V and J ends lost 4 bases and 4 bases respectively, with 20 bases between them. The CDR3 sequence is CASSQGQSGRSTEAFF. The CDR3 DNA reads TGCGCCAGCAGCCAGGGACAATCAGGACGAAGCACTGAAGCTTTCTTT.